This TCR beta chain was profiled in a study of cytomegalovirus exposure and HLA in healthy donors. About this clone: The antigen remains undetermined.

General study points: Later analysis found that TCR beta chains associated with HLA were more clonally expanded than other, equally common chains.

Vbeta (60) and Jbeta (13) primers were used in the PCR. The table came from immunoSEQ multiplex PCR; TCRdb's copy has only in-frame clones and leaves some out. The sample lists over 140,000 clones, around 80% occurring once. The germline V gene has CDR1 SQVTM and CDR2 ANQGSEA. With 4 bases removed from V and 1 base from J, the gap between germline ends came to 10 bases. CDR3 length: 13 residues. The sequence derives from a man aged 30 to 39 in good health and CMV-seropositive. The material sequenced was PBMCs. The J gene is TRBJ2-5, the V gene TRBV29-1; D is possibly TRBD1 (5 bases). CDR3 nucleotide sequence: TGCAGCGTTGTTTGGGGCAGCCAAGAGACCCAGTACTTC. Translating it yields CSVVWGSQETQYF.